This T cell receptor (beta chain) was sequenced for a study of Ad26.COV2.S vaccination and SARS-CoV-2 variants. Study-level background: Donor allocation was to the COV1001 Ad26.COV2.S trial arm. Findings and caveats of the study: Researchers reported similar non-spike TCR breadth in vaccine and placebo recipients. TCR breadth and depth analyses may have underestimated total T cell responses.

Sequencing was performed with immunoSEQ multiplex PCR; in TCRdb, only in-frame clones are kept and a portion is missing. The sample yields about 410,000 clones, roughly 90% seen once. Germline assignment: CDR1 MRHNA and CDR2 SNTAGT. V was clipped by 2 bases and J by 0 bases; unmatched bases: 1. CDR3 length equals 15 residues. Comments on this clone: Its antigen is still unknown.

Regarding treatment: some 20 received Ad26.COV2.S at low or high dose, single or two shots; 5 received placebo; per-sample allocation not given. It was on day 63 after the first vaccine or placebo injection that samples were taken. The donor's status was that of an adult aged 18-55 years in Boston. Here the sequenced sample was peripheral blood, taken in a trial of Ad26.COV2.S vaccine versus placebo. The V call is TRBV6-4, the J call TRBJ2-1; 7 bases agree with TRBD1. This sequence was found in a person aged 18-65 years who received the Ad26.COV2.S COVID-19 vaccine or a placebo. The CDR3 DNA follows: TGTGCCAGCAGTGACCGGGACAGCTCCTACAATGAGCAGTTCTTC. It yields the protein CASSDRDSSYNEQFF.